These T cell receptor beta chains were read from a single sample in a study of siplizumab effects on memory and regulatory T cells. TCRdb's table, derived via immunoSEQ multiplex PCR, lists solely in-frame clones and lacks some. The data hold over 70,000 clones, with 85% to 90% observed a single time. Input material: CD4+ T cells sorted from blood. These receptors came from a human donor in good health. Each CDR3 is given with its conserved first and last residue. Each record gives: D gene, clone size, J gene, V gene, CDR3 protein, CDR3 DNA. A D gene is named only where the DNA matches it firmly. Rows give clone size only sometimes, using once, few, many, or a class for an expanded clone.

>.|.|TRBJ2-3|TRBV2
CASSEQSGSTDTQYF
TGTGCCAGCAGTGAACAGAGCGGGAGCACAGATACGCAGTATTTT
>.|.|TRBJ1-4|TRBV7-8
CASSPGRHNEKLFF
TGTGCCAGCAGCCCGGGACGTCATAATGAAAAACTGTTTTTT
>.|.|TRBJ1-1|TRBV18
CASSLSDNRGTEAFF
TGTGCCAGCTCACTGTCGGACAACCGGGGAACTGAAGCTTTCTTT
>TRBD1|few|TRBJ1-2|TRBV30
CAWRSRGRVGYTF
TGTGCCTGGAGGTCGAGGGGGCGGGTCGGCTACACCTTC
>TRBD1|once|TRBJ1-5|TRBV5-8
CASSLGQGAQPQHF
TGTGCCAGCAGCCTCGGACAGGGGGCTCAGCCCCAGCATTTT
>.|.|TRBJ2-7|TRBV2
CASTRRRDAYEQYF
TGTGCCAGCACCCGCCGAAGGGACGCCTACGAGCAGTACTTC
>.|once|TRBJ1-2|TRBV4-3
CASSQGVGTHYGYTF
TGCGCCAGCAGCCAAGGGGTCGGAACCCACTATGGCTACACCTTC
>.|.|TRBJ1-2|TRBV19
CASSTGAPPSNYGYTF
TGTGCCAGTAGTACAGGGGCCCCTCCATCTAACTATGGCTACACCTTC
>.|.|TRBJ2-2|TRBV7-7
CASSRTWNTGELFF
TGTGCTAGCAGCCGGACATGGAACACCGGGGAGCTGTTTTTT
>TRBD2|.|TRBJ2-5|TRBV5-6
CASSEGLLGGTQYF
TGTGCCAGCAGCGAGGGACTACTCGGGGGGACCCAGTACTTC
>.|.|TRBJ1-2|TRBV5-6
CASSGYGVRYGYTF
TGTGCCAGCAGCGGGTACGGGGTTCGCTATGGCTACACCTTC
>.|.|TRBJ1-2|TRBV6-5
CASSPDRNYGYTF
TGTGCCAGCAGCCCTGACAGGAACTATGGCTACACCTTC
>TRBD2|.|TRBJ2-5|TRBV7-6
CASSSLAGTSETQYF
TGTGCCAGCAGCTCACTAGCGGGAACCTCCGAGACCCAGTACTTC
>TRBD1|.|TRBJ2-2|TRBV5-1
CASSLGQGSGELFF
TGCGCCAGCAGCTTAGGACAGGGGTCCGGGGAGCTGTTTTTT
>.|.|TRBJ1-3|TRBV27
CASSPTYRSTGNTIYF
TGTGCCAGCAGTCCTACCTACAGGAGTACTGGAAACACCATATATTTT
>TRBD1|.|TRBJ1-6|TRBV5-1
CASRTGTGDNSPLHF
TGCGCCAGCAGGACGGGGACAGGAGATAATTCACCCCTCCACTTT
>TRBD1|.|TRBJ1-3|TRBV30
CAWSHYPGQGFGNTIYF
TGTGCCTGGAGCCATTACCCGGGACAGGGGTTCGGAAACACCATATATTTT
>.|.|TRBJ1-2|TRBV6-1
CASGRQNYGYTF
TGTGCCAGCGGGAGGCAGAACTATGGCTACACCTTC
>.|once|TRBJ2-3|TRBV7-8
CASSFLSGSPTDTQYF
TGTGCCAGCAGCTTTTTATCTGGGAGCCCCACAGATACGCAGTATTTT
>.|.|TRBJ1-2|TRBV29-1
CSVEPPGSTYGYTF
TGCAGCGTTGAACCCCCCGGGAGCACCTATGGCTACACCTTC
>.|few|TRBJ2-3|TRBV25-1
CASRSKDSTDTQYF
TGTGCCAGCAGGTCTAAGGACAGCACAGATACGCAGTATTTT
>.|.|TRBJ1-2|TRBV7-2
CASSLARGLGGYTF
TGTGCCAGCAGCTTAGCCCGAGGTCTTGGTGGCTACACCTTC
>TRBD1|.|TRBJ1-1|TRBV5-1
CASSWTGDNTEAFF
TGCGCCAGCAGCTGGACAGGGGATAACACTGAAGCTTTCTTT
>.|.|TRBJ1-5|TRBV6-1
CASTITRIGNQPQHF
TGTGCCAGCACTATCACAAGGATCGGGAATCAGCCCCAGCATTTT
>.|once|TRBJ2-7|TRBV5-1
CASKLGVSELGEQYF
TGCGCCAGCAAGCTTGGGGTTTCGGAGCTGGGGGAGCAGTACTTC
>TRBD1|.|TRBJ2-7|TRBV27
CASRIAGTGSYEQYF
TGTGCCAGCAGGATAGCCGGGACAGGGTCCTACGAGCAGTACTTC
>.|.|TRBJ1-1|TRBV30
CAWSYTTEAFF
TGTGCCTGGAGTTACACGACTGAAGCTTTCTTT
>TRBD2|.|TRBJ2-3|TRBV10-3
CATGTSIDSSTDTQYF
TGTGCCACCGGGACTAGCATAGATTCTAGCACAGATACGCAGTATTTT
>TRBD1|.|TRBJ2-7|TRBV18
CASSHRDRHEQYF
TGTGCCAGCTCGCACCGGGACAGACACGAGCAGTACTTC
>.|once|TRBJ1-1|TRBV21-1
CASSKVGRNTEAFF
TGTGCCAGCAGCAAAGTGGGCAGGAACACTGAAGCTTTCTTT
>TRBD2|.|TRBJ2-3|TRBV7-6
CASSRLASPDTQYF
TGTGCCAGCAGCAGACTAGCTAGCCCAGATACGCAGTATTTT
>.|.|TRBJ2-7|TRBV30
CAWSGREQYF
TGTGCCTGGAGTGGGCGCGAGCAGTACTTC
>TRBD1|.|TRBJ1-1|TRBV28
CASSLLQGPNTEAFF
TGTGCCAGCAGTTTATTACAGGGGCCGAACACTGAAGCTTTCTTT
>.|.|TRBJ2-5|TRBV5-8
CASSLLGNQETQYF
TGTGCCAGCAGCTTGCTGGGGAACCAAGAGACCCAGTACTTC
>.|.|TRBJ1-3|TRBV10-3
CAITPDSSGNTIYF
TGTGCCATCACCCCTGACAGCTCTGGAAACACCATATATTTT
>TRBD2|.|TRBJ2-1|TRBV5-1
CASSLAGTNYNEQFF
TGCGCCAGCAGCTTGGCCGGGACTAACTACAATGAGCAGTTCTTC
>.|few|TRBJ2-7|TRBV19
CASRDLTTYEQYF
TGTGCCAGCCGGGACCTCACTACCTACGAGCAGTACTTC
>TRBD2|.|TRBJ2-7|TRBV4-2
CASSQGEAGGAGYEQYF
TGTGCCAGCAGCCAGGGAGAAGCGGGAGGGGCCGGGTACGAGCAGTACTTC
>TRBD1|.|TRBJ1-2|TRBV7-2
CASSLEGTGYGYTF
TGTGCCAGCAGCTTAGAAGGGACAGGGTATGGCTACACCTTC
>TRBD1|once|TRBJ1-4|TRBV4-1
CASSPGTGGLKLFF
TGCGCCAGCAGCCCCGGGACAGGGGGATTAAAACTGTTTTTT
>.|.|TRBJ1-5|TRBV6-1
CASSSRGFMNQPQHF
TGTGCCAGCAGTTCAAGGGGGTTCATGAATCAGCCCCAGCATTTT